These T cell receptor beta chains were read from a single sample in a study of post-analysis software for immune sequencing data. Each CDR3 protein is one row after TCRdb ran MiXCR on the PCR reads. The data show around 200,000 distinct CDR3 sequences, with 29% seen just once and approximately 3% held by the top ten. The sample comprised blood. These receptors were collected from a girl younger than 18 with multiple sclerosis. Each CDR3 is given without its conserved first and last residue. Not every row has a clone size; where given, it reads once, few, many or a size class.

V: TRBV2
size: few
length: 11
J: TRBJ2-1
CDR3: ASPGGPGNEQF

V: TRBV5-1
size: many
length: 14
J: TRBJ2-1
CDR3: ASSLPTSGSYNEQF

V: TRBV15
size: many
length: 10
J: TRBJ2-1
CDR3: ATSRGGDEQF

V: TRBV4-1
size: -
length: 13
J: TRBJ1-2
CDR3: AGSQGWEGPAGYT

V: TRBV5-1
size: -
length: 11
J: -
CDR3: AHKVTGKETQY

V: TRBV5-1
size: -
length: 13
J: TRBJ1-1
CDR3: ASSPIQGPDTEAF

V: TRBV4-1
size: few
length: 15
J: TRBJ1-1
CDR3: ASSQVLPRQSNTEAF

V: TRBV30
size: few
length: 9
J: TRBJ2-7
CDR3: AWAISYEQY

V: TRBV20-1
size: many
length: 12
J: TRBJ2-7
CDR3: SARSLAGLNEQY

V: TRBV29-1
size: many
length: 12
J: TRBJ2-1
CDR3: SVAILTGYNEQF

V: TRBV28
size: many
length: 13
J: TRBJ1-5
CDR3: ASSSRDRVNQPQH

V: TRBV20-1
size: many
length: 16
J: TRBJ2-7
CDR3: SAILRRTVDYSSYEQY

V: TRBV7-3
size: many
length: 12
J: TRBJ2-1
CDR3: ASSSGTVGDEQF

V: TRBV29-1
size: few
length: 14
J: TRBJ2-2
CDR3: SVAGTATLNTGELF

V: TRBV7-9
size: many
length: 13
J: TRBJ2-1
CDR3: ASRLAGGDLNEQF

V: TRBV6-1
size: -
length: 14
J: TRBJ2-3
CDR3: ASRSFVRGSTDTQY

V: TRBV7-9
size: few
length: 13
J: TRBJ2-5
CDR3: ASSLAKVIERTQY